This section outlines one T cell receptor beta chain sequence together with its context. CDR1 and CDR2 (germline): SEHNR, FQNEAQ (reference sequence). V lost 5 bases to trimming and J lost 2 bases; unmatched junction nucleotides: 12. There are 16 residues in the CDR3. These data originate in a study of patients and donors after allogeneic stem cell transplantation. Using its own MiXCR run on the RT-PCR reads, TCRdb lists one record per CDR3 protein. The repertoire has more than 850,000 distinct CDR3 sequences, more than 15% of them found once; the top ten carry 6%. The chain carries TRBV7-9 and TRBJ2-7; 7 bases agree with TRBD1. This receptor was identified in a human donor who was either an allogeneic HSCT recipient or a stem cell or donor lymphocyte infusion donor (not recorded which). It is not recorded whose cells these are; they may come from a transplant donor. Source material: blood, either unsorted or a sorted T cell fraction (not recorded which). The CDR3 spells CASSRIDLRGPYEQYF. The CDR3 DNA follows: TGTGCCAGCAGCAGAATCGACTTGAGGGGGCCCTACGAGCAGTACTTC.